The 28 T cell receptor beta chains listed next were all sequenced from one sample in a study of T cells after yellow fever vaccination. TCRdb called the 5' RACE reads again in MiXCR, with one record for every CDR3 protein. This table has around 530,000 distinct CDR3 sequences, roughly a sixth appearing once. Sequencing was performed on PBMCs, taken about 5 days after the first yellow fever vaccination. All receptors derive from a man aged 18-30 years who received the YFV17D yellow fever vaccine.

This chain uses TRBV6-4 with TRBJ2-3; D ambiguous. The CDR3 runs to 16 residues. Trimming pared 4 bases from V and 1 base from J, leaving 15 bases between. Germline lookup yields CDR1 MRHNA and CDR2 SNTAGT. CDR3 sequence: CASSATPTGGTDTQYF. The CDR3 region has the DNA TGTGCCAGCAGTGCCACCCCCACGGGCGGCACAGATACGCAGTATTTT.

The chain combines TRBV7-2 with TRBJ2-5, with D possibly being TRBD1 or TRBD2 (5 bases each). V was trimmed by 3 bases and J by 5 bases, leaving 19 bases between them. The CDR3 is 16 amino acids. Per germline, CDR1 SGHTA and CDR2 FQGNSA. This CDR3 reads CASSFAGTPGWETQYF. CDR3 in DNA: TGTGCCAGCAGCTTCGCCGGGACGCCCGGGTGGGAGACCCAGTACTTC. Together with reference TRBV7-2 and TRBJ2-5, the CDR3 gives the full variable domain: GAGVSQSPSNKVTEKGKDVELRCDPISGHTALYWYRQSLGQGLEFLIYFQGNSAPDKSGLPSDRFSAERTGGSVSTLTIQRTQQEDSAVYLCASSFAGTPGWETQYFGPGTRLLVL.

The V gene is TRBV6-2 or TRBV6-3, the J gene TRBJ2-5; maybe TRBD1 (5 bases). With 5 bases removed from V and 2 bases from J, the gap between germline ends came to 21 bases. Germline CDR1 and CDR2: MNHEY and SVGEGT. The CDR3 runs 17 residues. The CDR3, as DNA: TGTGCCAGCAGTCCATCGTTCCCGACAGTGGCACAAGAGACCCAGTACTTC. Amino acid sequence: CASSPSFPTVAQETQYF.

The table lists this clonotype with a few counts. The CDR3 sequence is CASSHGPSTDTQYF. In DNA, the CDR3 is TGTGCCAGCAGCCATGGACCAAGCACAGATACGCAGTATTTT. This chain uses TRBV6-1 with TRBJ2-3; D remains ambiguous. The V gene's germline CDR1 is MNHNS and CDR2 SASEGT. The CDR3 covers 14 residues. V gave up 6 bases and J gave up 0 bases, with 10 bases separating them.

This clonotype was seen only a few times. CDR3 amino acids: CASSFPLREQFF. CDR3 in DNA: TGTGCCAGCAGTTTCCCCCTCCGGGAGCAGTTCTTC. This sequence joins TRBV28 and TRBJ2-1; unclear D gene. Germline V gives CDR1 MDHEN, CDR2 SYDVKM. Between the trimmed V and J ends, which lost 3 bases and 10 bases, there was a span of 10 bases. This CDR3 is 12 amino acids long.

CDR3: CASSSYGTGSKETQYF. CDR3 nucleotide sequence: TGTGCCAGCAGCTCATATGGGACTGGAAGCAAAGAGACCCAGTACTTC. V usage is TRBV7-9 and J usage is TRBJ2-5, with a weak D call TRBD2 (6 bases). This CDR3 has 16 amino acids. V lost 4 bases and J lost 3, with 18 bases in between. Germline CDR1 reads SEHNR; CDR2 reads FQNEAQ (reference sequence).

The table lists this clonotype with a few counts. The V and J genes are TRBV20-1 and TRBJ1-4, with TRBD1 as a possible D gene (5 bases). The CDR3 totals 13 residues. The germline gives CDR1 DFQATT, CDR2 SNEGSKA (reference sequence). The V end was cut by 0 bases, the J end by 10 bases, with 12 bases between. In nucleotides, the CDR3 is TGCAGTGCTAGAGAGGGACCCGATGGAAAACTGTTTTTT. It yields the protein CSAREGPDGKLFF.

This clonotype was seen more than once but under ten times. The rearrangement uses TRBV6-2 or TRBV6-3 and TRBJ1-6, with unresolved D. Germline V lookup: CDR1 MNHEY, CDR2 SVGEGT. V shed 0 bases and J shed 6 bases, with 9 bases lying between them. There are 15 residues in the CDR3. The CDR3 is CASSYSIRGNSPLHF. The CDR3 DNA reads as TGTGCCAGCAGTTACTCGATACGGGGTAATTCACCCCTCCACTTT.

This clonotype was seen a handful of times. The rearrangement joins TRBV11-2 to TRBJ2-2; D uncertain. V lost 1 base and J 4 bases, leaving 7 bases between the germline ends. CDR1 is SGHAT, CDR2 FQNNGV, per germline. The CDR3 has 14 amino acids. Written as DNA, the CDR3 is TGTGCCAGCAGCTTAGTTCAAGCCACCGGGGAGCTGTTTTTT. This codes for CASSLVQATGELFF.

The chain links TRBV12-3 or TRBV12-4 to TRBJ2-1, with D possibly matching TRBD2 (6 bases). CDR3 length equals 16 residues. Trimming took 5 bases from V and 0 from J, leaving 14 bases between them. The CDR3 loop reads CASSPPEGGSYNEQFF. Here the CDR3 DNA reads TGTGCCAGCAGTCCGCCGGAGGGAGGCTCCTACAATGAGCAGTTCTTC.

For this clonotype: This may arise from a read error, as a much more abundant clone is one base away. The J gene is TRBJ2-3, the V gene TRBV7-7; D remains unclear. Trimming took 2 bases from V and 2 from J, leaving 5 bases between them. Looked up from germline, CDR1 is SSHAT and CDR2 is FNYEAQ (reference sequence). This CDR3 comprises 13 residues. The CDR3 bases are TGTGCCAGCAGCTTATACGACACAGATACGCAGTATTTT. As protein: CASSLYDTDTQYF.

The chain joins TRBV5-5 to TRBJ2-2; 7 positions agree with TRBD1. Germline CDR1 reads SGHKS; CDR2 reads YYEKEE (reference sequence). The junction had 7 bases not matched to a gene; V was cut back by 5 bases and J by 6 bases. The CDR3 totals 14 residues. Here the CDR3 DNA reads TGTGCCAGCAGAAGGACAGGTTCCCCCGGGGAGCTGTTTTTT. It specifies CASRRTGSPGELFF.

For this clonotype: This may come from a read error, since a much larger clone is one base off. As DNA, the CDR3 is TGCGCCAGCAGCTTCAAGGGGGGGAATGAGCAGTTCTTC. Protein sequence: CASSFKGGNEQFF. The rearrangement uses TRBV5-1 and TRBJ2-1; possible D gene TRBD2, 7 bases. Trimming removed 2 bases from V and 7 bases from J, with 10 bases in between. Germline CDR1 SGHRS, CDR2 YFSETQ. This CDR3 has 13 amino acids.

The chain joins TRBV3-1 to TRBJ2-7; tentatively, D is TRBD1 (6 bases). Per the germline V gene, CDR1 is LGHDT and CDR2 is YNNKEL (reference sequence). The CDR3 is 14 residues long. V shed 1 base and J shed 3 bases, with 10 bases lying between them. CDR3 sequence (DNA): TGTGCCAGCAGCCAAGGGACAGATTTCTACGAGCAGTACGTC. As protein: CASSQGTDFYEQYV.

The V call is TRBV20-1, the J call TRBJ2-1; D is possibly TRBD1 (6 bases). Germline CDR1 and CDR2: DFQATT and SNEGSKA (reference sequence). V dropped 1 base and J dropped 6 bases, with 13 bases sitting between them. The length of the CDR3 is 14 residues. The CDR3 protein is CSARGGLRGNEQFF. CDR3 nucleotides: TGCAGTGCTAGAGGGGGGCTAAGGGGCAATGAGCAGTTCTTC.

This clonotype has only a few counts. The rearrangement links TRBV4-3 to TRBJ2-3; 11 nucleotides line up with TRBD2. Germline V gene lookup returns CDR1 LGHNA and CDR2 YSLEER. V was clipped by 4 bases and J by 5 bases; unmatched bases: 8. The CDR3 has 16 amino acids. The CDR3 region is CASSLLLAGVGDTQYF. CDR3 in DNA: TGCGCCAGCAGCCTCCTACTAGCGGGGGTCGGAGATACGCAGTATTTT.

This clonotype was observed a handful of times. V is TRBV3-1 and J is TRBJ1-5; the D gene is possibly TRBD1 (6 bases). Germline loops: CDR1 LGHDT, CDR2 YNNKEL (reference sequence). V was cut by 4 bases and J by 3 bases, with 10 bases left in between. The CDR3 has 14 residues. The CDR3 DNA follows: TGTGCCAGCAGCCCCTCAGGGGACAATCAGCCCCAGCATTTT. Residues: CASSPSGDNQPQHF.

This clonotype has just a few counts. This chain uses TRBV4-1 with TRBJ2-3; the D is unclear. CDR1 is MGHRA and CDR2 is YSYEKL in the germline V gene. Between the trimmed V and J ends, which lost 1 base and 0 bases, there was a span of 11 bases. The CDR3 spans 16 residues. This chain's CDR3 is CASSQVLGVSTDTQYF. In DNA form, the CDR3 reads TGCGCCAGCAGCCAAGTCCTGGGCGTGAGCACAGATACGCAGTATTTT.

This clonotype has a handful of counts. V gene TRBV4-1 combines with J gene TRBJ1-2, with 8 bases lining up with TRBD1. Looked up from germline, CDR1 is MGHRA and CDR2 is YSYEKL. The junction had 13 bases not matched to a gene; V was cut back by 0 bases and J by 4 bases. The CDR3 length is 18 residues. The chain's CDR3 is CASSQERIQGGRGYGYTF. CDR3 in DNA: TGCGCCAGCAGCCAAGAGAGGATACAGGGGGGCAGGGGCTATGGCTACACCTTC.

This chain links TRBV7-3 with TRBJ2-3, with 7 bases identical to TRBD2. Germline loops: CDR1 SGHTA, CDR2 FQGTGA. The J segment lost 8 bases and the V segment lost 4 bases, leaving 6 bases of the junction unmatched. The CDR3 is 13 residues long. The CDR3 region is CASSSTWGGTQYF. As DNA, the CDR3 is TGTGCCAGCAGCTCCACTTGGGGGGGTACGCAGTATTTT.

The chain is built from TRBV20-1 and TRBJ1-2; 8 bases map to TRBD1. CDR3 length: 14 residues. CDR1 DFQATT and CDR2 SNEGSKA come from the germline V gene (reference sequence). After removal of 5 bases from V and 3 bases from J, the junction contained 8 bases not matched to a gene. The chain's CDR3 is CSAGGQAGDYGYTF. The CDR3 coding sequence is TGCAGTGCTGGGGGACAGGCAGGGGACTATGGCTACACCTTC.

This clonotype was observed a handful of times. The CDR3 spells CASGPPLGEKLFF. The DNA of the CDR3 is TGTGCCAGCGGGCCGCCTCTGGGTGAAAAACTGTTTTTT. V and J are TRBV6-1 and TRBJ1-4, with no clear D. Germline lookup yields CDR1 MNHNS and CDR2 SASEGT. Deletions cut 8 bases from V and 7 bases from J, with 14 bases between. The CDR3 is made up of 13 amino acids.

CDR3 loop: CAINNSTNEQFF. The CDR3, as DNA: TGTGCCATCAATAACAGTACCAATGAGCAGTTCTTC. V and J are TRBV10-3 and TRBJ2-1; no clear D. The CDR3 length is 12 residues. CDR1 and CDR2 from the germline V gene are ENHRY and SYGVKD. V was shortened by 7 bases and J by 6 bases, with 10 bases between the two germline ends.

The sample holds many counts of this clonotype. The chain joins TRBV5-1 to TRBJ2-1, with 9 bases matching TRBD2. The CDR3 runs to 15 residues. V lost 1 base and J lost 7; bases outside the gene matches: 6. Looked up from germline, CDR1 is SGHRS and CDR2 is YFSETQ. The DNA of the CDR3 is TGCGCCAGCAGCTTGATGCGGGGGGGAGAAAATGAGCAGTTCTTC. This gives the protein CASSLMRGGENEQFF.

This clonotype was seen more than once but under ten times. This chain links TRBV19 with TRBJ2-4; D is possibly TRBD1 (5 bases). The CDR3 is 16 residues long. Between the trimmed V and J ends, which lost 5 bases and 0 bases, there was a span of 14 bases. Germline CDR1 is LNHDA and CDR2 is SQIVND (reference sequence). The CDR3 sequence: CASSPTSRVAKNIQYF. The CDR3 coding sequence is TGTGCCAGTAGTCCAACCTCCAGGGTAGCCAAAAACATTCAGTACTTC.

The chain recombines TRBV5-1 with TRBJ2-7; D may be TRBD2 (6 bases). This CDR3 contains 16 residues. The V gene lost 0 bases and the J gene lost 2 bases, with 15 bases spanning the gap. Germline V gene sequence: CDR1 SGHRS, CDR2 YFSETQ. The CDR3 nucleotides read TGCGCCAGCAGCTTGGTGGAGGGGATGGCTACCTACGAGCAGTACTTC. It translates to CASSLVEGMATYEQYF. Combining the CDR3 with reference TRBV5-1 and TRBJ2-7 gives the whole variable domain KAGVTQTPRYLIKTRGQQVTLSCSPISGHRSVSWYQQTPGQGLQFLFEYFSETQRNKGNFPGRFSGRQFSNSRSEMNVSTLELGDSALYLCASSLVEGMATYEQYFGPGTRLTVT.

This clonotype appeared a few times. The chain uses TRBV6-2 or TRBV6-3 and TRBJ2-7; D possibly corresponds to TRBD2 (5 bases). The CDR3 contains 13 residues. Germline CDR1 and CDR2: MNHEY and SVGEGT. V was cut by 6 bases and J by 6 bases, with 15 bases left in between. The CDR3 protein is CASSSPGLSEQYF. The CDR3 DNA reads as TGTGCCAGCAGCTCCCCGGGATTATCCGAGCAGTACTTC.

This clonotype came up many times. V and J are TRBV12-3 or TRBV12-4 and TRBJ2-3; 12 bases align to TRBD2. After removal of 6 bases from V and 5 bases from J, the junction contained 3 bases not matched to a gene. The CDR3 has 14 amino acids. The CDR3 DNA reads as TGTGCCAGCAGACTAGCGGGGGGTGGAGATACGCAGTATTTT. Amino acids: CASRLAGGGDTQYF.